The present TCR beta chain was sequenced within a study of shared clonotypes between healthy human individuals. The CD8 memory fraction combined CD45RO+ cells with TemRA cells (CCR7-negative CD45RA+). Overall study findings and caveats: What naive subsets generally showed was a larger estimated richness than memory subsets showed.

Deep-level running was used for the assay. The material for each subset, its genomic DNA, was split evenly across several immunoSEQ plates. Clones were read by immunoSEQ multiplex PCR, and TCRdb kept only the in-frame ones, dropping some. This sample yields 95,000 to 120,000 clones, of which under 70% are seen a single time; approximately 23% belongs to the top ten. Regarding this clone: What it recognizes is unknown.

Sequencing was done on a sample of memory CD8+ T cells sorted from blood. Subset: CD45RO+ cells pooled with CCR7-negative TemRA cells. The receptor was isolated from a young woman in good health.

The CDR3 DNA sequence: TGTGCCAGCAGCAAATGTGAGGGACAGGGGTCGGCGGGAGGGTGGAATGAGCAGTTCTTC. Translation: CASSKCEGQGSAGGWNEQFF. The V call is TRBV21-1, the J call TRBJ2-1; the DNA was not compared with TRBD2, the D call given in the table. TRBV21-1 is listed as a pseudogene. The CDR3 consists of 20 residues.